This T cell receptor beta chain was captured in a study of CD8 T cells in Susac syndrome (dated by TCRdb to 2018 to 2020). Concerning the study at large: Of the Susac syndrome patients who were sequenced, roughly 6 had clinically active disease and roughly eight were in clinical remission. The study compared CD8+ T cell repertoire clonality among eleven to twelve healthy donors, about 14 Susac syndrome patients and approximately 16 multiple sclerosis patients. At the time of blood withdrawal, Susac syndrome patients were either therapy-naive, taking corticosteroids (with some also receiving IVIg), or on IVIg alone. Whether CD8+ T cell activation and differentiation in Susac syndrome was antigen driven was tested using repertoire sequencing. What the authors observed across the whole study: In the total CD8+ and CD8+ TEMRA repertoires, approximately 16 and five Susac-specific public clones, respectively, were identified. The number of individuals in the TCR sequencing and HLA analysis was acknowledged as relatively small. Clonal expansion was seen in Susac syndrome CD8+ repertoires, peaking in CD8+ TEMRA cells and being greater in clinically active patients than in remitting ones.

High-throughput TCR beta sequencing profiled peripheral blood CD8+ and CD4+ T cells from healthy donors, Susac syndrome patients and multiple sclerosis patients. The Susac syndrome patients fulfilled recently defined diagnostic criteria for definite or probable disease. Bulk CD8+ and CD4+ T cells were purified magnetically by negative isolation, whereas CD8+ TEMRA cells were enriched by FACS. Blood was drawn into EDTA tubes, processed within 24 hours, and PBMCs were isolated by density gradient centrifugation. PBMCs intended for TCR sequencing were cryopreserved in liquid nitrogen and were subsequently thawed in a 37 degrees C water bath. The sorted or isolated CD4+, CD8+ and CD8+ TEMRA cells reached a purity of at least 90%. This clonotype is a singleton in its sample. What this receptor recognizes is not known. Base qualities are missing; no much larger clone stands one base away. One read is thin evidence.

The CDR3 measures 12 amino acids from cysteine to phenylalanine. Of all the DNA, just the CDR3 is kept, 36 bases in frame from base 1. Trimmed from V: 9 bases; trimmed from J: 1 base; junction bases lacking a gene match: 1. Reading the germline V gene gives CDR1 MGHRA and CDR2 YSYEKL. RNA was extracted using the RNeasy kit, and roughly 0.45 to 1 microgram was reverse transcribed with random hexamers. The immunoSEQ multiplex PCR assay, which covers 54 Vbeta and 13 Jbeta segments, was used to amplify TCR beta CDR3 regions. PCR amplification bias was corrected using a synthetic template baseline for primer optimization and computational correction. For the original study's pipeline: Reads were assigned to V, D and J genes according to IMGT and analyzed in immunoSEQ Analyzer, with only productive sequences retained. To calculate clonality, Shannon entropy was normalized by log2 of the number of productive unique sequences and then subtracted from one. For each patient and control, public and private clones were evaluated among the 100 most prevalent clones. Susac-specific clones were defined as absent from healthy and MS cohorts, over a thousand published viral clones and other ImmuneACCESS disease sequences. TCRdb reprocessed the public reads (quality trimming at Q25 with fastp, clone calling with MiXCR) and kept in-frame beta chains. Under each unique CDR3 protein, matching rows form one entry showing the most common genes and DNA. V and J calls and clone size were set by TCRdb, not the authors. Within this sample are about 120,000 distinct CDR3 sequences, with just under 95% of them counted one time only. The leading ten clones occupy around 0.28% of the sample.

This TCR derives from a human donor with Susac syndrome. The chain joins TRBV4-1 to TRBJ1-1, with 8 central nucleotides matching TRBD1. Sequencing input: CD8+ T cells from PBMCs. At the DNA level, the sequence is TGCGCCAGTGGACAGGGGAACACTGAAGCTTTCTTT. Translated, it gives CASGQGNTEAFF.